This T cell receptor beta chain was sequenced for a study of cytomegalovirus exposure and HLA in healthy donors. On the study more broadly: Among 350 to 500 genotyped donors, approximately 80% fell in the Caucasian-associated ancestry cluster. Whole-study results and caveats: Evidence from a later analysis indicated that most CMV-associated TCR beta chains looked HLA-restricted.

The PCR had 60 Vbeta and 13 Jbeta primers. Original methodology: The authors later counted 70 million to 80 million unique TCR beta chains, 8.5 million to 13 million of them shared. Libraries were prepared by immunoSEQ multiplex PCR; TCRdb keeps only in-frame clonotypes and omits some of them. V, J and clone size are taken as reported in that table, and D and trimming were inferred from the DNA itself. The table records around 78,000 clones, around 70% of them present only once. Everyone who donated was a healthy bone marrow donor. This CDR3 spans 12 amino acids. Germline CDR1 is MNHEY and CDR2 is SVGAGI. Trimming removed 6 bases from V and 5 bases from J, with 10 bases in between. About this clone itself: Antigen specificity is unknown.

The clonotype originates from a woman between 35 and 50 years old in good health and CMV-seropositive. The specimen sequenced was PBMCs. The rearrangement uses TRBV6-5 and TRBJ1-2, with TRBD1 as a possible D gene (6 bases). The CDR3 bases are TGTGCCAGCAGCCCTGGACAGTATGGCTACACCTTC. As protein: CASSPGQYGYTF.